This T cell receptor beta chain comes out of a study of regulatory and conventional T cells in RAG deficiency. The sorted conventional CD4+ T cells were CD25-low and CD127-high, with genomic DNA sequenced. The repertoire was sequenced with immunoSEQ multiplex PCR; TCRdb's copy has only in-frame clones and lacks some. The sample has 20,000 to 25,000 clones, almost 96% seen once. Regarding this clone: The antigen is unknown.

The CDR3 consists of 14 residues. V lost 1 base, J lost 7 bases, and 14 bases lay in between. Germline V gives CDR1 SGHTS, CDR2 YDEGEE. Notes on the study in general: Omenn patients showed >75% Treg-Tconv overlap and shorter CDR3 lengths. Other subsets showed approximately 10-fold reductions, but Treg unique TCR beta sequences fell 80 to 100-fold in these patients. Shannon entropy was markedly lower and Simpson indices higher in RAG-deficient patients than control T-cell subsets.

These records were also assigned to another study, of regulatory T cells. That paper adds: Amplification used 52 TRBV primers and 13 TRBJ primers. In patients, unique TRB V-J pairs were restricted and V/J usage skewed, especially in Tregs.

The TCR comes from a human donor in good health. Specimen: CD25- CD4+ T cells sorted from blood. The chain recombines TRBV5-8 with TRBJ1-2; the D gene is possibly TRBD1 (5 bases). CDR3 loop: CASSLMTGGSGYTF. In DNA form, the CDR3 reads TGTGCCAGCAGCTTGATGACCGGGGGAAGTGGCTACACCTTC.